These 8 T cell receptor beta chains were sequenced from one sample in a study of spatial heterogeneity in lung cancer. Their specific antigens are unknown. Study-wide points: The number of expanded tumor alpha and beta chains correlated with mutation number.

Time point specified: sample taken at primary tumor resection. TCRdb ran MiXCR on the 5' RACE reads and lists one entry per CDR3 protein. The sample consists of 13,000 or so distinct CDR3 sequences, roughly 5.5% of them appearing once. This specimen was lung tumor tissue, taken at surgery. All receptors come from a male donor with early-stage non-small cell lung cancer.

This clonotype has ten or more counts. This beta chain is a stray sequence in a library constructed for alpha chains; its clone size is not meaningful. The chain links TRBV10-3 to TRBJ1-2; possibly TRBD1 for D (6 bases). The CDR3 loop spans 18 amino acids. Germline values: CDR1 ENHRY, CDR2 SYGVKD. Trimming shortened V by 0 bases and J by 6 bases, and 23 bases separated the two germline ends. In nucleotides, the CDR3 is TGTGCCATCAGTGAGTCTACGAGGGTTTATTCGGGGGGCGATGGCTACACCTTC. Encoded protein: CAISESTRVYSGGDGYTF.

This clonotype was recorded many times. This beta chain appears as a stray read in a library generated for alpha chains; its size is not informative. The rearrangement links TRBV6-1 to TRBJ1-2; possibly TRBD1 for D (6 bases). The germline CDR1 and CDR2 sequences are MNHNS and SASEGT. CDR3 size: 17 residues. The germline V and J ends were trimmed by 0 bases and 6 bases, with 20 bases remaining between them. The CDR3 nucleotides read TGTGCCAGCAGTGAAGCCCCCTTTGAGGGGGTAGTTAATGGCTACACCTTC. Its protein is CASSEAPFEGVVNGYTF.

This clonotype showed up many times. The library was prepared for alpha chains; this beta chain is a stray read, so its frequency means little. The V gene is TRBV20-1, the J gene TRBJ1-2; D remains ambiguous. Germline values: CDR1 DFQATT, CDR2 SNEGSKA (reference sequence). This CDR3 spans 11 amino acids. Trimming shortened V by 2 bases and J by 5 bases, and 6 bases separated the two germline ends. DNA of the CDR3: TGCAGTGCTAGAAACGTATATGGCTACACCTTC. Translation gives CSARNVYGYTF.

This clonotype was seen at least ten times. In a library made to pick up alpha chains, this beta chain is a stray read with a size that means little. The chain couples TRBV6-1 to TRBJ2-3, with D unclear. The CDR3 runs to 12 residues. Germline V gene lookup returns CDR1 MNHNS and CDR2 SASEGT. Trimming stripped 1 base from V and 4 bases from J, with 3 bases between. CDR3 sequence (DNA): TGTGCCAGCAGTGAAGTTGCAGATACGCAGTATTTT. Residues: CASSEVADTQYF.

As regards this clonotype: Because the library targeted alpha chains, this beta chain is an off-target read whose size means little. V gene TRBV6-5 combines with J gene TRBJ2-1; possible D gene TRBD1, 7 bases. This CDR3 is 14 amino acids long. The V end was cut by 5 bases, the J end by 4 bases, with 12 bases between. Germline CDR1 and CDR2: MNHEY and SVGAGI. The CDR3 is CASSTRDRYNEQFF. The CDR3 bases are TGTGCCAGCAGTACGCGGGACAGATACAATGAGCAGTTCTTC.

Ten or more counts support this clonotype. This beta chain came through as a stray read in a library set up for alpha chains, and its size says little. This chain links TRBV6-2 or TRBV6-3 with TRBJ2-5, with 13 positions matching TRBD2. With V trimmed by 7 bases and J by 2 bases, 4 bases remained unmatched. Germline loops: CDR1 MNHEY, CDR2 SVGEGT. The CDR3 consists of 15 residues. In nucleotides, the CDR3 is TGTGCCAGCAACCAACTAGCGGGGGGGCAAGAGACCCAGTACTTC. Its protein is CASNQLAGGQETQYF.

This clonotype was seen at least ten times. With the library built for alpha chains, this beta chain is off target and its frequency is not meaningful. V is TRBV20-1 and J is TRBJ2-1; the D gene is possibly TRBD2 (6 bases). Germline V gives CDR1 DFQATT, CDR2 SNEGSKA (reference sequence). Trimming took 2 bases from V and 0 from J, leaving 11 bases between them. The CDR3 spans 15 residues. For the CDR3, the DNA is TGCAGTGCTAGACCGGGACTTAGCTCCTACAATGAGCAGTTCTTC. Amino acids: CSARPGLSSYNEQFF.

This clonotype was recorded at least ten times. The library was prepared for alpha chains; this beta chain is a stray read, so its frequency means little. The chain uses TRBV3-1 and TRBJ2-6; the D gene is possibly TRBD1 (6 bases). Per germline, CDR1 LGHDT and CDR2 YNNKEL (reference sequence). CDR3 size: 20 residues. V was trimmed by 5 bases and J by 0 bases, leaving 23 bases between them. CDR3 residues: CASSIPRTDPRFSGANVLTF. The CDR3 nucleotides read TGTGCCAGCAGCATACCCCGGACAGACCCCAGATTCTCTGGGGCCAACGTCCTGACTTTC.